These T cell receptor beta chains were read from a single sample in a study of radiation and T cells in renal cell carcinoma. Clones were read by immunoSEQ multiplex PCR, and TCRdb kept only the in-frame ones, dropping some. The sample consists of roughly 120,000 clones, roughly four fifths of them appearing once. The input for sequencing was blood, taken from a patient whose treatment included radiotherapy and nephrectomy. The origin of the receptors is a woman aged 60 to 75 with renal cell carcinoma. The conserved cysteine and the conserved F or W are not part of the CDR3 here. Each record gives: CDR3 protein, clone size, V gene, J gene. For some rows the clone size is stated as once, few or many, or as a class when expanded; others skip it.

CDR3: ASRDSNYGYT; size: -; V: TRBV6-4; J: TRBJ1-2
CDR3: ASSRTGYPMNTEAF; size: -; V: TRBV7-8; J: TRBJ1-1
CDR3: ASSIDRGDSNQPQH; size: -; V: TRBV19; J: TRBJ1-5
CDR3: AISGTPDQPQH; size: -; V: TRBV10-3; J: TRBJ1-5
CDR3: ASSPHRGANYGYT; size: -; V: TRBV7-9; J: TRBJ1-2
CDR3: ASSSSSDTQY; size: -; V: TRBV7-3; J: TRBJ2-3
CDR3: ASSWTSGSRETQY; size: -; V: TRBV5-1; J: TRBJ2-5
CDR3: ASKEMTGGTDTQY; size: -; V: TRBV6-1; J: TRBJ2-3
CDR3: ASSPGQYNEQF; size: -; V: TRBV19; J: TRBJ2-1
CDR3: ASSLGGDAF; size: -; V: TRBV5-1; J: TRBJ1-1
CDR3: ASSTIGTGYEQY; size: -; V: TRBV11-2; J: TRBJ2-7
CDR3: ASSKGDPSTDTQY; size: -; V: TRBV2; J: TRBJ2-3
CDR3: ASSEYGQAGRISPLH; size: -; V: TRBV6-1; J: TRBJ1-6
CDR3: ASSAQTTSQTGELF; size: -; V: TRBV9; J: TRBJ2-2
CDR3: AWSRNHGGEKLF; size: few; V: TRBV30; J: TRBJ1-4
CDR3: ASRPSGTNEQF; size: -; V: TRBV28; J: TRBJ2-1
CDR3: ASSQALGVIRNTIY; size: -; V: TRBV4-3; J: TRBJ1-3
CDR3: ASSQEGGPYGYT; size: few; V: TRBV4-1; J: TRBJ1-2
CDR3: ASSFRRGEGSEQY; size: -; V: TRBV7-8; J: TRBJ2-7
CDR3: ASSDSPGQGPPEAF; size: -; V: TRBV6-4; J: TRBJ1-1
CDR3: SPNKGVGTEAF; size: few; V: TRBV29-1; J: TRBJ1-1
CDR3: ASSEGTGGGGPGYT; size: many; V: TRBV2; J: TRBJ1-2
CDR3: ASSLSDGPVTQY; size: -; V: TRBV27; J: TRBJ2-5
CDR3: ASSLKGRNQPQH; size: many; V: TRBV5-6; J: TRBJ1-5
CDR3: ASSIVSQPQH; size: few; V: TRBV19; J: TRBJ1-5
CDR3: ASSAPRGTEAF; size: -; V: TRBV9; J: TRBJ1-1
CDR3: ASNDGYEQY; size: -; V: TRBV11-1; J: TRBJ2-7
CDR3: ASSYSPDSQPQH; size: once; V: TRBV6-5; J: TRBJ1-5
CDR3: ATSPPRGRAGEQY; size: -; V: TRBV15; J: TRBJ2-7
CDR3: ASSPESDYGYT; size: -; V: TRBV18; J: TRBJ1-2
CDR3: ASSYSGSLYEQY; size: few; V: TRBV6-5; J: TRBJ2-7
CDR3: ASSLGVREGYT; size: -; V: TRBV11-2; J: TRBJ1-2
CDR3: ASSVRGTKD; size: -; V: TRBV9; J: TRBJ2-5
CDR3: ASSQTSGSGRTQY; size: -; V: TRBV7-2; J: TRBJ2-3
CDR3: ASSLGTSTDTQY; size: -; V: TRBV5-1; J: TRBJ2-3
CDR3: ASSLDFRGLLY; size: -; V: TRBV11-2; J: TRBJ2-7
CDR3: ASSEGQGAGELF; size: -; V: TRBV7-9; J: TRBJ2-2